This passage covers 20 T cell receptor beta chains from one sample sequenced in a study of cytomegalovirus exposure and HLA in healthy donors. PCR employed 60 Vbeta and 13 Jbeta primers. The data were produced by immunoSEQ multiplex PCR, yet TCRdb's version contains in-frame clones alone and is incomplete. The sample has 150,000 to 200,000 clones, more than 60% seen once. Sequencing was carried out using PBMCs. The receptors here all came from a man aged 30 to 39 in good health and CMV-seropositive.

The chain carries TRBV18 and TRBJ2-3; the match to TRBD2 covers 7 bases. The V gene's germline CDR1 is KGHSH and CDR2 LQKENI. With V trimmed by 6 bases and J by 0 bases, 3 bases remained unmatched. The CDR3 extends over 14 amino acids. In DNA form, the CDR3 reads TGTGCCAGCTCCCAGGGACTAAGCACAGATACGCAGTATTTT. Amino acids: CASSQGLSTDTQYF.

This clone was counted a few times. The gene calls are TRBV4-1 and TRBJ1-2; D gene unclear. Germline V gives CDR1 MGHRA, CDR2 YSYEKL. This CDR3 is 14 amino acids long. Trimming shortened V by 3 bases and J by 7 bases, and 15 bases separated the two germline ends. The CDR3: CASSQGGLEGGYTF. As DNA, the CDR3 is TGCGCCAGCAGCCAGGGTGGCCTAGAGGGTGGCTACACCTTC.

This chain connects TRBV10-3 to TRBJ2-1; D possibly corresponds to TRBD2 (7 bases). This CDR3 is 16 amino acids long. The ends were cut back, 4 bases at V and 1 base at J, with 14 bases in the middle. The germline CDR1 and CDR2 sequences are ENHRY and SYGVKD. CDR3 sequence: CAISGGGELSYNEQFF. Written as DNA, the CDR3 is TGTGCCATCAGTGGAGGGGGGGAGCTTTCCTACAATGAGCAGTTCTTC.

This chain links TRBV6-1 with TRBJ1-2; 10 bases are shared with TRBD1. CDR1 and CDR2 from the germline V gene are MNHNS and SASEGT. The CDR3 sequence is 14 residues long. Trimming cost V 7 bases and J 2 bases; bases outside gene matches: 4. CDR3 amino acids: CASKPGQGNYGYTF. Written as DNA, the CDR3 is TGTGCCAGCAAGCCGGGACAGGGGAACTATGGCTACACCTTC.

The chain has TRBV9 and TRBJ2-3; 8 bases map to TRBD2. This CDR3 region has 18 residues. Trimming at V came to 0 bases and at J to 4 bases, leaving 13 bases not matched to a gene. Germline CDR1 and CDR2: SGDLS and YYNGEE. CDR3 in DNA: TGTGCCAGCAGCGTAGCGGGGGGGAGCGGTTTTAGTCCAGATACGCAGTATTTT. Translated: CASSVAGGSGFSPDTQYF.

This chain links TRBV30 with TRBJ1-1; 9 nucleotides agree with TRBD1. Unmatched junction bases numbered 8, after V lost 5 bases and J lost 1 base. The CDR3 totals 15 residues. From germline, CDR1 is GTSNPN and CDR2 SVGIG (reference sequence). The CDR3 nucleotides read TGTGCCTGGGTACGGACAGGGGCCGGGAACACTGAAGCTTTCTTT. It encodes CAWVRTGAGNTEAFF.

This clone was found a few times. The V gene is TRBV28, the J gene TRBJ1-2, with D hard to call. Germline lookup yields CDR1 MDHEN and CDR2 SYDVKM. Trimming took off 7 bases at V and 8 bases at J, with 26 bases between the two ends. The CDR3 loop spans 16 amino acids. The CDR3 bases are TGTGCCAGCACCACCCCGGGAACGGCCCAAGCCATGGGCTACACCTTC. Translation: CASTTPGTAQAMGYTF.

The V and J genes are TRBV18 and TRBJ2-7, with a weak D call TRBD1 (5 bases). V lost 5 bases and J lost 5, with 10 bases in between. The CDR3 is 12 residues long. CDR1 is KGHSH and CDR2 is LQKENI in the germline V gene. CDR3 DNA: TGTGCCAGCTCAATACAGGAACACGAGCAGTACTTC. The encoded protein is CASSIQEHEQYF.

V gene TRBV7-5 combines with J gene TRBJ1-3; the table assigns TRBD1, which was not confirmed against the DNA. TRBV7-5 counts as a pseudogene. CDR3 length equals 17 residues. The CDR3 is CARSLVGVSDSGNTIYF. For the CDR3, the DNA is TGTGCCAGAAGCTTAGTAGGGGTGTCGGACTCTGGAAACACCATATATTTT.

This chain connects TRBV6-1 to TRBJ2-7, with 9 bases that match TRBD1. The CDR3 is made up of 13 amino acids. Germline V gives CDR1 MNHNS, CDR2 SASEGT. The junction had 4 bases not matched to a gene; V was cut back by 7 bases and J by 3 bases. CDR3 sequence reads: CASNTGGHYEQYF. The CDR3 nucleotides read TGTGCCAGCAACACAGGGGGCCACTACGAGCAGTACTTC.

The chain uses TRBV11-3 and TRBJ2-2; 10 nucleotides match TRBD1. Germline V lookup: CDR1 SGHNT, CDR2 YENEEA. This CDR3 has 15 residues. The J segment lost 4 bases and the V segment lost 3 bases, leaving 2 bases of the junction unmatched. The CDR3 reads CASSFGTGATGELFF. CDR3 nucleotide sequence: TGTGCCAGCAGCTTCGGGACAGGGGCCACCGGGGAGCTGTTTTTT. The full variable domain, in which reference TRBV11-3 and TRBJ2-2 provide the parts outside the CDR3, is EAGVVQSPRYKIIEKKQPVAFWCNPISGHNTLYWYLQNLGQGPELLIRYENEEAVDDSQLPKDRFSAERLKGVDSTLKIQPAELGDSAVYLCASSFGTGATGELFFGEGSRLTVL.

The chain has TRBV5-1 and TRBJ2-7; D perhaps matches TRBD2 (5 bases). Germline values: CDR1 SGHRS, CDR2 YFSETQ. Deletions cut 4 bases from V and 5 bases from J, with 16 bases between. The CDR3 totals 14 residues. DNA of the CDR3: TGCGCCAGCAGCCTACTAATGGACGGGAACGAGCAGTACTTC. This sequence encodes CASSLLMDGNEQYF.

The genes are TRBV25-1 and TRBJ2-2; 9 bases map to TRBD2. The CDR3 is 18 amino acids. Trimming cost V 1 base and J 0 bases; bases outside gene matches: 6. Germline loops: CDR1 MGHDK, CDR2 SYGVNS. CDR3 coding DNA: TGTGCCAGCAGTGAATCTAGAGCGGGAGGCACGAACACCGGGGAGCTGTTTTTT. It encodes CASSESRAGGTNTGELFF.

The chain has TRBV13 and TRBJ1-3; D gene uncertain. Germline-derived CDR1 and CDR2 are PRHDT and FYEKMQ (reference sequence). The V and J ends lost 8 bases and 0 bases respectively, with 17 bases between them. This CDR3 is built from 16 residues. This chain's CDR3 is CASAIAWLASGNTIYF. For the CDR3, the DNA is TGTGCCAGCGCCATCGCCTGGCTAGCCTCTGGAAACACCATATATTTT.

J is TRBJ2-1 and V is TRBV5-1, with D perhaps matching TRBD1 (6 bases). V dropped 4 bases and J dropped 10 bases, with 18 bases sitting between them. The CDR3 loop spans 14 amino acids. Per germline, CDR1 SGHRS and CDR2 YFSETQ. The CDR3 nucleotides read TGCGCCAGCAGCATCCAGACAGGTGGAGAGGAGCAGTTCTTC. The encoded protein is CASSIQTGGEEQFF.

This clone was observed a few times. The J gene is TRBJ2-7, the V gene TRBV5-1; perhaps TRBD1 as D (6 bases). Trimming pared 4 bases from V and 7 bases from J, leaving 15 bases between. This CDR3 spans 13 amino acids. Per germline, CDR1 SGHRS and CDR2 YFSETQ. The CDR3 bases are TGCGCCAGCAGCCTACAGGGATCGCAGGAGCAGTACTTC. Protein sequence: CASSLQGSQEQYF.

This clone appeared once. The chain is built from TRBV4-1 and TRBJ1-4; D is uncertain. This CDR3 has 15 residues. Trimming took off 0 bases at V and 4 bases at J, with 9 bases between the two ends. Germline V gives CDR1 MGHRA, CDR2 YSYEKL. The CDR3 sequence is CASSQDIGFNEKLFF. DNA for the CDR3: TGCGCCAGCAGCCAAGATATCGGTTTTAATGAAAAACTGTTTTTT.

The CDR3 DNA is TGTGCCAGCAGCGTAGCCCTAGCGGAATACAATGAGCAGTTCTTC. It specifies CASSVALAEYNEQFF. The chain joins TRBV9 to TRBJ2-1, with TRBD2 matching 7 bases. Germline V gives CDR1 SGDLS, CDR2 YYNGEE. The length of the CDR3 is 15 residues. The V segment lost 0 bases and the J segment 4 bases; nucleotides outside the gene matches: 4.

This sequence joins TRBV27 and TRBJ1-1; 9 bases are shared with TRBD1. Germline-derived CDR1 and CDR2 are MNHEY and SMNVEV (reference sequence). The CDR3 is 13 residues long. After removal of 5 bases from V and 5 bases from J, the junction contained 3 bases not matched to a gene. The CDR3 here is CASSPGTGTEAFF. The CDR3 bases are TGTGCCAGCAGTCCCGGGACAGGGACTGAAGCTTTCTTT.

The gene calls are TRBV11-2 and TRBJ1-6, with D unresolved. Trimming removed 5 bases from V and 10 bases from J, with 9 bases in between. Germline CDR1 reads SGHAT; CDR2 reads FQNNGV. The CDR3 spans 12 residues. CDR3 residues: CASSLLESPLHF. The DNA for the CDR3 is TGTGCCAGCAGCCTCCTTGAGTCACCCCTCCACTTT.